The 25 T cell receptor beta chains given below trace back to one sample, sequenced in a study of cytomegalovirus exposure and HLA in healthy donors (dated by TCRdb to about 2017). The method was the immunoSEQ multiplex PCR assay. For the multiplex PCR, a mixture combining 60 forward primers for TCR Vbeta segments and 13 reverse primers for TCR Jbeta segments was used. Entries here come from immuneACCESS through TCRdb and include only in-frame sequences with V and J called. Some clones fail to appear in such tables; in the studies checked, an unresolved V gene covers under half of the shortfall, and the cause of the remainder is unknown. The sample records approximately 150,000 clones, around 79% of which are singletons. The ten largest clones capture 1.5% to 2% of the sample. The sample was PBMCs. These receptors originate from a woman aged 25-40 years in good health and CMV-seronegative.

This chain connects TRBV2 to TRBJ2-3, with a weak D call TRBD2 (5 bases). Germline V gene lookup returns CDR1 SNHLY and CDR2 FYNNEI. The CDR3 has 13 residues. Deletions cut 1 base from V and 10 bases from J, with 12 bases between. This CDR3 reads CASSEGSRGAQYF. The CDR3 DNA reads TGTGCCAGCAGTGAAGGTTCTCGGGGTGCGCAGTATTTT.

This chain connects TRBV6-1 to TRBJ2-7, with 8 bases identical to TRBD1. Trimming took 1 base from V and 4 from J; bases not matched to a gene: 6. The CDR3 totals 15 residues. Germline V lookup: CDR1 MNHNS, CDR2 SASEGT. The CDR3 is CASSEGGTGGYEQYF. In DNA form, the CDR3 reads TGTGCCAGCAGTGAAGGGGGAACAGGGGGGTACGAGCAGTACTTC.

The V call is TRBV5-6, the J call TRBJ2-5; D is perhaps TRBD2 (7 bases). With 1 base removed from V and 7 bases from J, the gap between germline ends came to 11 bases. This CDR3 has 13 amino acids. CDR1 is SGHDT, CDR2 YYEEEE, per germline. The CDR3 spells CASSLRGGGTQYF. The CDR3 nucleotides are TGTGCCAGCAGCTTGAGGGGGGGTGGGACCCAGTACTTC. The full variable domain, completed using reference TRBV5-6 and TRBJ2-5, is DAGVTQSPTHLIKTRGQQVTLRCSPKSGHDTVSWYQQALGQGPQFIFQYYEEEERQRGNFPDRFSGHQFPNYSSELNVNALLLGDSALYLCASSLRGGGTQYFGPGTRLLVL.

The chain combines TRBV19 with TRBJ1-6; 8 nucleotides match TRBD1. V lost 6 bases to trimming and J lost 8 bases; unmatched junction nucleotides: 6. The CDR3 spans 14 residues. The germline gives CDR1 LNHDA, CDR2 SQIVND (reference sequence). CDR3 residues: CASREDRADSPLHF. CDR3 nucleotide sequence: TGTGCCAGTAGGGAGGACAGGGCTGATTCACCCCTCCACTTT.

The gene calls are TRBV9 and TRBJ2-3; 7 bases match TRBD2. Looked up from germline, CDR1 is SGDLS and CDR2 is YYNGEE. This CDR3 comprises 14 residues. V was clipped by 2 bases and J by 4 bases; unmatched bases: 4. The CDR3 DNA reads TGTGCCAGCAGCGTCGGGGAGGGGCCAGATACGCAGTATTTT. It specifies CASSVGEGPDTQYF.

The chain combines TRBV7-2 with TRBJ1-5, with D possibly TRBD1 on 5 matching bases. The CDR3 totals 17 residues. V gave up 1 base and J gave up 2 bases, with 15 bases separating them. Germline assignment: CDR1 SGHTA and CDR2 FQGNSA. Written as DNA, the CDR3 is TGTGCCAGCAGCTTAGGATCCGGGGGGAGCCGCAATCAGCCCCAGCATTTT. Translated, it gives CASSLGSGGSRNQPQHF.

The chain couples TRBV5-4 to TRBJ1-1; the D is unclear. The CDR3 totals 14 residues. Trimming left V 0 bases short and J 6 bases short, with 12 bases between. CDR1 SGHNT and CDR2 YYREEE come from the germline V gene (reference sequence). The CDR3 bases are TGTGCCAGCAGCTTGGAATATCGAGGCGCTGAAGCTTTCTTT. Translation gives CASSLEYRGAEAFF.

The chain is built from TRBV7-9 and TRBJ2-3; possible D gene TRBD1, 5 bases. The germline CDR1 and CDR2 sequences are SEHNR and FQNEAQ (reference sequence). Trimming took off 0 bases at V and 3 bases at J, with 13 bases between the two ends. The CDR3 has 16 residues. The CDR3 spells CASSLASQGRTDTQYF. CDR3 coding DNA: TGTGCCAGCAGCTTAGCGAGTCAGGGTCGGACAGATACGCAGTATTTT.

The J gene is TRBJ1-5, the V gene TRBV30; no firm D call. Trimming cost V 0 bases and J 2 bases, with 11 bases left between them. CDR1 GTSNPN and CDR2 SVGIG come from the germline V gene (reference sequence). This CDR3 has 15 residues. The CDR3 reads CAWSVGGEGNQPQHF. CDR3 bases: TGTGCCTGGAGTGTAGGCGGGGAGGGCAATCAGCCCCAGCATTTT.

The V gene is TRBV5-1, the J gene TRBJ2-5; a possible D gene is TRBD1 (6 bases). From germline, CDR1 is SGHRS and CDR2 YFSETQ. The CDR3 sequence is 15 residues long. V was shortened by 3 bases and J by 2 bases, with 14 bases between the two germline ends. The CDR3 here is CASSSAGTTQETQYF. The CDR3 DNA reads TGCGCCAGCAGCTCAGCCGGGACAACACAAGAGACCCAGTACTTC.

The chain is built from TRBV2 and TRBJ1-4; D possibly corresponds to TRBD1 (5 bases). The CDR3 extends over 14 amino acids. Germline-derived CDR1 and CDR2 are SNHLY and FYNNEI. Trimming removed 7 bases from V and 1 base from J, with 10 bases in between. The CDR3 sequence is CASIARETNEKLFF. CDR3 sequence (DNA): TGTGCCAGCATTGCCAGGGAAACTAATGAAAAACTGTTTTTT.

This sequence joins TRBV5-1 and TRBJ1-2; tentative D call: TRBD1 (5 bases). From germline, CDR1 is SGHRS and CDR2 YFSETQ. The V end lost 0 bases, the J end lost 2 bases, and 14 bases lay between the germline ends. There are 16 residues in the CDR3. CDR3 sequence (DNA): TGCGCCAGCAGCTTGGCCGGTGGAGGGACCAACTATGGCTACACCTTC. Translation gives CASSLAGGGTNYGYTF.

V usage is TRBV19 and J usage is TRBJ1-5; 8 bases are shared with TRBD1. V lost 1 base, J lost 4 bases, and 3 bases stayed unmatched. The CDR3 is 15 amino acids. In germline, CDR1 is LNHDA, CDR2 SQIVND (reference sequence). The CDR3 DNA sequence: TGTGCCAGTAGTATAGTGGACAGGGATAATCAGCCCCAGCATTTT. Its translation: CASSIVDRDNQPQHF.

The rearrangement joins TRBV10-3 to TRBJ2-1, with D perhaps matching TRBD1 (6 bases). This CDR3 comprises 13 residues. The germline gives CDR1 ENHRY, CDR2 SYGVKD. Trimming left V 8 bases short and J 3 bases short, with 11 bases between. This CDR3 reads CAIGRTDYNEQFF. The CDR3, as DNA: TGTGCCATCGGCCGGACAGACTACAATGAGCAGTTCTTC.

J is TRBJ2-5 and V is TRBV5-4, with 9 nucleotides matching TRBD2. Germline V gene sequence: CDR1 SGHNT, CDR2 YYREEE (reference sequence). The CDR3 covers 15 residues. Trimming removed 0 bases from V and 3 bases from J; junction bases left unmatched: 3. CDR3 residues: CASSLGGTSKETQYF. CDR3 DNA sequence: TGTGCCAGCAGCTTGGGAGGGACTAGCAAAGAGACCCAGTACTTC.

Concerning this clone itself: Distinct nucleotide sequences in the sample also encode this CDR3. The chain links TRBV18 to TRBJ1-6, with 9 bases that match TRBD1. The CDR3 is 14 residues long. The germline CDR1 and CDR2 sequences are KGHSH and LQKENI. The ends lost 6 bases at V and 5 bases at J; junction bases unmatched: 2. The CDR3 DNA is TGTGCCAGCTCCCGGGACAGGGATAATTCACCCCTCCACTTT. Encoded protein: CASSRDRDNSPLHF. The full variable domain, with the rest looked up from reference TRBV18 and TRBJ1-6, is NAGVMQNPRHLVRRRGQEARLRCSPMKGHSHVYWYRQLPEEGLKFMVYLQKENIIDESGMPKERFSAEFPKEGPSILRIQQVVRGDSAAYFCASSRDRDNSPLHFGNGTRLTVT.

This clone was found once. The chain couples TRBV15 to TRBJ2-1; TRBD1 might be the D (7 bases). Trimming removed 1 base from V and 7 bases from J, with 17 bases in between. The germline gives CDR1 LNHNV, CDR2 YYDKDF (reference sequence). The CDR3 covers 16 residues. CDR3 DNA: TGTGCCACCAGCAGAGGGCTAGGAGGGGGACAGAATGAGCAGTTCTTC. Its translation: CATSRGLGGGQNEQFF.

This clone was seen more than once but under ten times. The chain combines TRBV6-4 with TRBJ1-1; D remains ambiguous. V lost 4 bases to trimming and J lost 0 bases, with 6 bases between them. The CDR3 is 13 amino acids. Germline V lookup: CDR1 MRHNA, CDR2 SNTAGT. The CDR3 coding sequence is TGTGCCAGCAGTGTGGACTTGAACACTGAAGCTTTCTTT. It specifies CASSVDLNTEAFF.

The chain uses TRBV2 and TRBJ2-7; D may be TRBD1 (5 bases). V lost 7 bases to trimming and J lost 3 bases, with 16 bases between them. This CDR3 region has 14 residues. Germline CDR1 is SNHLY and CDR2 is FYNNEI. The CDR3 spells CASTEKGRNYEQYF. The CDR3 DNA follows: TGTGCCAGCACTGAGAAGGGGCGAAACTACGAGCAGTACTTC. Combining the CDR3 with reference TRBV2 and TRBJ2-7 gives the whole variable domain EPEVTQTPSHQVTQMGQEVILRCVPISNHLYFYWYRQILGQKVEFLVSFYNNEISEKSEIFDDQFSVERPDGSNFTLKIRSTKLEDSAMYFCASTEKGRNYEQYFGPGTRLTVT.

CDR3 residues: CASSLGLAETQYF. DNA of the CDR3: TGTGCCAGCAGCTTGGGGCTAGCGGAGACCCAGTACTTC. This chain joins TRBV5-4 and TRBJ2-5, with D possibly TRBD2 on 6 matching bases. The germline gives CDR1 SGHNT, CDR2 YYREEE (reference sequence). This CDR3 spans 13 amino acids. The germline V and J ends were trimmed by 0 bases and 5 bases, with 8 bases remaining between them. Supplemented by reference TRBV5-4 and TRBJ2-5, the full variable domain reads ETGVTQSPTHLIKTRGQQVTLRCSSQSGHNTVSWYQQALGQGPQFIFQYYREEENGRGNFPPRFSGLQFPNYSSELNVNALELDDSALYLCASSLGLAETQYFGPGTRLLVL.

The rearrangement links TRBV4-3 to TRBJ1-1, with TRBD1 matching over 7 bases. Germline CDR1 is LGHNA and CDR2 is YSLEER. This CDR3 spans 16 amino acids. Trimming removed 1 base from V and 1 base from J; junction bases left unmatched: 6. The CDR3 region is CASSQGARQGNTEAFF. CDR3 DNA: TGCGCCAGCAGCCAAGGGGCCCGACAGGGGAACACTGAAGCTTTCTTT.

This chain links TRBV6-4 with TRBJ2-1; 9 bases line up with TRBD1. Looked up from germline, CDR1 is MRHNA and CDR2 is SNTAGT. V trimming: 7 bases; J trimming: 7 bases; junction bases outside the gene matches: 5. The CDR3 is 13 amino acids. CDR3 nucleotides: TGTGCCAGCAAGGACAGGGGTCGAAATGAGCAGTTCTTC. It is translated as CASKDRGRNEQFF.

This clone was seen a handful of times. V usage is TRBV2 and J usage is TRBJ1-4, with a weak D call TRBD1 (6 bases). The V gene lost 4 bases and the J gene lost 8 bases, with 14 bases spanning the gap. Germline values: CDR1 SNHLY, CDR2 FYNNEI. The length of the CDR3 is 14 residues. The CDR3 DNA follows: TGTGCCAGCAGTGGTGTCAGGGGTCGGGAAAAACTGTTTTTT. Encoded protein: CASSGVRGREKLFF.

This clone turned up a few times. This rearrangement joins TRBV7-2 to TRBJ1-1; TRBD1 agrees at 7 bases. CDR3 length equals 15 residues. Trimming took 5 bases from V and 5 from J; bases not matched to a gene: 11. From germline, CDR1 is SGHTA and CDR2 FQGNSA. The chain's CDR3 is CASSEPRGAYTEAFF. CDR3 coding DNA: TGTGCCAGCAGCGAACCCAGGGGGGCTTATACTGAAGCTTTCTTT.

This chain connects TRBV9 to TRBJ2-3, with 7 nucleotides matching TRBD2. CDR1 and CDR2 from the germline V gene are SGDLS and YYNGEE. The CDR3 is 17 amino acids. V shed 3 bases and J 3 bases; nucleotides not matched to a gene: 13. CDR3 protein: CASSADLGGFTTDTQYF. As DNA, the CDR3 is TGTGCCAGCAGCGCAGACCTCGGGGGGTTCACTACAGATACGCAGTATTTT.